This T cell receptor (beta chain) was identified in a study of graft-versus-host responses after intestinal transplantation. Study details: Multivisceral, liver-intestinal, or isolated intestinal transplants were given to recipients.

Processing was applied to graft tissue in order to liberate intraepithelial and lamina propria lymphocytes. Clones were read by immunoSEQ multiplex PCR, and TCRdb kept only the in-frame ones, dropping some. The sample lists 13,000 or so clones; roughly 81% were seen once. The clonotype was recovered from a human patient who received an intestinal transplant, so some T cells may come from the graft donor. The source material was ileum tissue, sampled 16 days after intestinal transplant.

CDR3 in DNA: TGTGCCAGCAGCTTTGTCTTCGGGGAGCAGTTCTTC. It specifies CASSFVFGEQFF. This chain uses TRBV11-2 with TRBJ2-1; D gene uncertain. V was clipped by 3 bases and J by 10 bases, with 10 bases between them. The length of the CDR3 is 12 residues. CDR1 is SGHAT, CDR2 FQNNGV, per germline.